This TCR beta chain came from a study of T-cell reconstitution after alpha-beta-depleted transplantation in children (dated by TCRdb to the mid-2010s). Regarding the study in general: The study quantitatively tracked T-cell immune reconstitution after TCRalphabeta/CD19-depleted allogeneic hematopoietic cell transplantation in children using TCR repertoire profiling. What the study reported, not specific to this receptor: Over subsequent months, a decline in hyperexpanded clone frequencies was noted, and after one year, T-cell counts and TCRbeta diversity were mostly ascribed to newly produced T cells. The apparently early recovery of alphabetaT-cell counts about two months after transplant reportedly depended on only several hundred rapidly expanded clones that came from non-depleted graft cells. In some patients, high TCRbeta diversity at day 60 was attributed to recipient T cells and intrathymic progenitors that had survived conditioning.

Taken with the paper, the label for treatment or condition translates to: allogeneic hematopoietic cell transplantation with graft depleted of TCRalphabeta T cells and CD19 B cells. Transplant recipients were children who received TCRalphabeta/CD19-depleted allogeneic hematopoietic cell grafts. This clonotype was seen at least ten times. The antigen it binds to is not known. No clone much larger than this one lies a single base away; base qualities are absent. The library was generated by PCR. The sequencing machine was an Illumina HiSeq 2500. Molecular barcoding was employed in the preparation of TCR libraries, with unique molecular identifiers being used to normalize TCRbeta repertoire quantification. The public reads were reanalyzed by TCRdb: fastp trimming at Q25, MiXCR alignment, in-frame beta chains only. Entries are consolidated by CDR3 protein sequence, retaining the most common genes and DNA. The sample data list 55,000 to 85,000 distinct CDR3 sequences, and approximately 10% of these were observed just once. The ten top clones hold approximately 13% of the sample.

The sequence derives from a boy between 10 and 17 years old with acute myeloid leukemia, due to receive a stem cell transplant. This sample comprised PBMCs, obtained before TCRalphabeta/CD19-depleted stem cell transplant.

The sequenced DNA: TGCGCCAGCAGCCCGGGGACTAGCGGAGATACGCAGTATTTT. This is translated as CASSPGTSGDTQYF. The V and J genes are TRBV5-1 and TRBJ2-3; the central 11 bases match TRBD2. Inclusive of the bounding cysteine and phenylalanine, the CDR3 is 14 residues long. The entry retains the CDR3 DNA only, 42 bases that are in frame from base 1. Relative to germline, V is missing 4 bases and J is missing 5 bases, with 3 bases of the junction outside any gene match. The germline V gene sets CDR1 to SGHRS and CDR2 to YFSETQ.